The 23 T cell receptor beta chains listed next were all sequenced from one sample in a study of cytomegalovirus exposure and HLA in healthy donors. PCR was performed using 60 Vbeta and 13 Jbeta primers. Some clones are missing from TCRdb's copy, which holds only in-frame ones; the method was immunoSEQ multiplex PCR. The table lists 150,000 to 200,000 clones, 60% to 80% of them singletons, with about 7.7% in the top ten. The sequenced sample was PBMCs. All receptors derive from a woman between 35 and 50 years old in good health and CMV-seropositive.

This chain connects TRBV18 to TRBJ2-1, with 9 bases fitting TRBD1. The ends lost 3 bases at V and 4 bases at J; junction bases unmatched: 10. CDR3 length: 17 residues. The germline CDR1 and CDR2 sequences are KGHSH and LQKENI. The CDR3 loop is CASSPGTGGASYNEQFF. DNA of the CDR3: TGTGCCAGCTCACCGGGAACAGGGGGCGCATCTTACAATGAGCAGTTCTTC.

V and J are TRBV6-5 and TRBJ1-4, with unresolved D. Germline V CDR1 and CDR2: MNHEY, SVGAGI. The CDR3 length is 15 residues. The germline V and J ends were trimmed by 6 bases and 0 bases, with 11 bases remaining between them. CDR3 sequence reads: CASSPFGATNEKLFF. The CDR3 DNA sequence: TGTGCCAGCAGCCCCTTCGGAGCAACTAATGAAAAACTGTTTTTT.

The rearrangement links TRBV27 to TRBJ2-7; D remains unclear. Germline assignment: CDR1 MNHEY and CDR2 SMNVEV (reference sequence). This CDR3 has 16 amino acids. V was trimmed by 5 bases and J by 2 bases, leaving 19 bases between them. The CDR3 DNA is TGTGCCAGCAGTCCCGACACCCAAACATCCACCTACGAGCAGTACTTC. It specifies CASSPDTQTSTYEQYF.

This clone was picked up one time. The rearrangement joins TRBV15 to TRBJ2-1; weak D call: TRBD2 (6 bases). CDR3 length equals 14 residues. Germline CDR1 reads LNHNV; CDR2 reads YYDKDF (reference sequence). V was pared by 9 bases and J by 9 bases, with 21 bases between. Here the CDR3 DNA reads TGTGCCACTAGCGGCGTCAGGGCGGCCGGTGAGCAGTTCTTC. It translates to CATSGVRAAGEQFF.

The chain recombines TRBV2 with TRBJ2-2; D gene ambiguous. The CDR3 sequence is 14 residues long. The V gene lost 7 bases and the J gene lost 4 bases, with 13 bases spanning the gap. Looked up from germline, CDR1 is SNHLY and CDR2 is FYNNEI. CDR3 in amino acids: CASTLRVPTGELFF. CDR3 nucleotide sequence: TGTGCCAGCACGCTTAGAGTCCCCACCGGGGAGCTGTTTTTT.

The J gene is TRBJ2-2, the V gene TRBV9; D call uncertain. CDR1 is SGDLS and CDR2 is YYNGEE in the germline V gene. The CDR3 covers 13 residues. The V and J ends lost 3 bases and 8 bases respectively, with 11 bases between them. As DNA, the CDR3 is TGTGCCAGCAGCGCTCTTCTACCGGGGGAGCTGTTTTTT. This gives the protein CASSALLPGELFF.

This chain joins TRBV5-1 and TRBJ2-7; 8 nucleotides align to TRBD2. V lost 4 bases, J lost 6 bases, and 9 bases stayed unmatched. The CDR3 extends over 14 amino acids. The germline V gene has CDR1 SGHRS and CDR2 YFSETQ. CDR3 bases: TGCGCCAGCAGCAACACAGCCGGGACTAGCGAGCAGTACTTC. Its protein is CASSNTAGTSEQYF.

The chain carries TRBV7-3 and TRBJ2-3; tentative D call: TRBD2 (6 bases). The CDR3 has 16 amino acids. Deletions cut 5 bases from V and 2 bases from J, with 17 bases between. The V gene's germline CDR1 is SGHTA and CDR2 FQGTGA. CDR3 nucleotide sequence: TGTGCCAGCAGCGTCAGTGGACTAACCCACACAGATACGCAGTATTTT. This codes for CASSVSGLTHTDTQYF.

Only a few counts were recorded for this clone. The chain uses TRBV19 and TRBJ1-5, with 10 positions matching TRBD1. The germline CDR1 and CDR2 sequences are LNHDA and SQIVND (reference sequence). With 6 bases clipped from V and 0 bases from J, the junction kept 11 bases outside the gene matches. The CDR3 has 18 amino acids. CDR3 nucleotides: TGTGCCAGTAGCAAGACTCGGACAGGGGGAAATAGCAATCAGCCCCAGCATTTT. Its protein is CASSKTRTGGNSNQPQHF.

This chain connects TRBV27 to TRBJ2-1; the match to TRBD2 covers 8 bases. This CDR3 comprises 15 residues. After removal of 8 bases from V and 9 bases from J, the junction contained 15 bases not matched to a gene. From germline, CDR1 is MNHEY and CDR2 SMNVEV (reference sequence). The CDR3 reads CASSPLAGPKGEQFF. The CDR3 DNA is TGTGCCAGCTCACCCCTAGCGGGTCCGAAGGGTGAGCAGTTCTTC.

V and J are TRBV7-9 and TRBJ2-1; TRBD1 might be the D (6 bases). The germline V gene encodes CDR1 SEHNR and CDR2 FQNEAQ (reference sequence). The CDR3 has 14 residues. Trimming removed 3 bases from V and 5 bases from J, with 11 bases in between. The CDR3 bases are TGTGCCAGCAGCTTCGGGACAACGAACAATGAGCAGTTCTTC. As protein: CASSFGTTNNEQFF.

This clone was counted only a few times. The chain links TRBV19 to TRBJ2-2; 8 positions agree with TRBD2. Per germline, CDR1 LNHDA and CDR2 SQIVND (reference sequence). V shed 7 bases, J shed 7 bases, and the junction held 8 bases outside the gene matches. The CDR3 consists of 14 residues. The DNA for the CDR3 is TGTGCCAGTACGGGGGGGAGAAACGGCGGGGAGCTGTTTTTT. Its protein is CASTGGRNGGELFF.

This chain uses TRBV5-1 with TRBJ1-1; D not certain. The CDR3 extends over 16 amino acids. V was pared by 0 bases and J by 4 bases, with 16 bases between. From germline, CDR1 is SGHRS and CDR2 YFSETQ. In DNA, the CDR3 is TGCGCCAGCAGCTTGGCCGCGGAGGTTCGAGGCACTGAAGCTTTCTTT. Translating it yields CASSLAAEVRGTEAFF.

This clone has just a few counts. The chain carries TRBV7-3 and TRBJ2-2; D not resolved. The V gene lost 5 bases and the J gene lost 0 bases, with 7 bases spanning the gap. In germline, CDR1 is SGHTA, CDR2 FQGTGA. The CDR3 contains 14 residues. CDR3 sequence reads: CASSPEPNTGELFF. The CDR3 DNA sequence: TGTGCCAGCAGCCCCGAGCCGAACACCGGGGAGCTGTTTTTT.

This clone showed up just a few times. Other DNA sequences in the same sample also yield this CDR3. In DNA form, the CDR3 reads TGTGCCAGCTCACCATTGGAGGGGAACACTGAAGCTTTCTTT. It is translated as CASSPLEGNTEAFF. The J gene is TRBJ1-1, the V gene TRBV18; D is unclear. Germline CDR1 reads KGHSH; CDR2 reads LQKENI. V was clipped by 2 bases and J by 1 base, with 8 bases between them. CDR3 length: 14 residues.

The gene calls are TRBV10-3 and TRBJ2-5; D is undetermined. Germline CDR1 ENHRY, CDR2 SYGVKD. V lost 2 bases, J lost 0 bases, and 7 bases lay in between. The CDR3 contains 14 residues. Here the CDR3 reads CAISEIQNQETQYF. CDR3 DNA: TGTGCCATCAGTGAGATCCAAAACCAAGAGACCCAGTACTTC.

The rearrangement joins TRBV5-1 to TRBJ2-3; 10 nucleotides match TRBD2. The V gene end was trimmed by 4 bases and the J gene end by 1 base; junction bases not matched to a gene: 12. CDR1 is SGHRS and CDR2 is YFSETQ in the germline V gene. There are 18 residues in the CDR3. Here the CDR3 DNA reads TGCGCCAGCAGCGGGGGACTAGCGCCAGCTGGGCGCACAGATACGCAGTATTTT. As protein: CASSGGLAPAGRTDTQYF.

This clone was counted once. The chain joins TRBV19 to TRBJ2-7; 7 bases match TRBD2. The CDR3 consists of 14 residues. From germline, CDR1 is LNHDA and CDR2 SQIVND (reference sequence). The trim removed 5 bases at V and 4 bases at J, leaving 8 bases unmatched. The DNA for the CDR3 is TGTGCCAGTAGTTCTAGCGGAGCGAATTACGAGCAGTACTTC. Encoded protein: CASSSSGANYEQYF.

V and J are TRBV7-2 and TRBJ1-1, with D tentatively TRBD1 (5 bases). The CDR3 is made up of 13 amino acids. The V end was cut by 5 bases, the J end by 2 bases, with 9 bases between. Germline values: CDR1 SGHTA, CDR2 FQGNSA. The CDR3 region is CASSTQENTEAFF. DNA for the CDR3: TGTGCCAGCAGCACACAGGAAAACACTGAAGCTTTCTTT. Variable domain in full (rest from reference TRBV7-2 and TRBJ1-1): GAGVSQSPSNKVTEKGKDVELRCDPISGHTALYWYRQSLGQGLEFLIYFQGNSAPDKSGLPSDRFSAERTGGSVSTLTIQRTQQEDSAVYLCASSTQENTEAFFGQGTRLTVV.

The chain employs TRBV30 and TRBJ2-5; TRBD1 aligns across 10 bases. There are 15 residues in the CDR3. V gave up 1 base and J gave up 7 bases; unmatched junction bases: 9. In germline, CDR1 is GTSNPN, CDR2 SVGIG (reference sequence). DNA for the CDR3: TGTGCCTGGAGTGAAACCGGGACAGGGGCCGGGACCCAGTACTTC. It codes for CAWSETGTGAGTQYF.

The rearrangement links TRBV28 to TRBJ1-2; a possible D gene is TRBD1 (6 bases). CDR3 length: 14 residues. Per germline, CDR1 MDHEN and CDR2 SYDVKM. Trimming took off 2 bases at V and 4 bases at J, with 11 bases between the two ends. This chain's CDR3 is CASSLVGAPYGYTF. CDR3 bases: TGTGCCAGCAGTTTAGTGGGGGCCCCCTATGGCTACACCTTC.

A remark on this clone: This sample also contains other DNA sequences that code for the same CDR3. This CDR3 reads CASSEAGGPYEQYF. DNA for the CDR3: TGTGCCAGCAGTGAAGCGGGGGGTCCCTACGAGCAGTACTTC. V is TRBV6-1 and J is TRBJ2-7; perhaps TRBD2 as D (6 bases). The V gene lost 0 bases and the J gene lost 2 bases, with 8 bases spanning the gap. This CDR3 has 14 residues. CDR1 MNHNS and CDR2 SASEGT come from the germline V gene.

The chain carries TRBV28 and TRBJ1-2; the D is unclear. Per the germline V gene, CDR1 is MDHEN and CDR2 is SYDVKM. V was clipped by 2 bases and J by 3 bases, with 7 bases between them. This CDR3 is 13 amino acids long. The chain's CDR3 is CASSLESYYGYTF. CDR3 coding DNA: TGTGCCAGCAGTTTAGAGAGTTACTATGGCTACACCTTC.